There are a few counts of the clone carrying this TCR beta chain. The sample originates from a study of blood T cell repertoires in COVID-19. Study in general: Italy, Spain and the United States were the sources of the convalescent and acute COVID-19 samples. The analysed material was cDNA or gDNA that came from T cells, B-cell-depleted T cells, or PBMCs.

In the study's own analysis: Reference gene primers were amplified, and this amplification served to estimate nucleated cell counts. Clones were sequenced by immunoSEQ multiplex PCR, and TCRdb holds only the in-frame ones, with some missing. The V and J calls and clone size were taken over from that table, and D and trimming were inferred from the DNA. The repertoire holds fewer than 130,000 clones, with roughly two thirds as singletons. The V segment lost 0 bases and the J segment 5 bases; nucleotides outside the gene matches: 9. The CDR3 runs to 17 residues. The V gene's germline CDR1 is KGHSH and CDR2 LQKENI.

The sequencing input was peripheral blood. The chain combines TRBV18 with TRBJ2-3, with TRBD2 matching over 9 bases. The clonotype originates from a man older than 75 with acute or convalescent COVID-19. CDR3 sequence reads: CASSPPQGPLAGDTQYF. CDR3 DNA sequence: TGTGCCAGCTCACCACCGCAAGGCCCACTAGCGGGAGATACGCAGTATTTT.